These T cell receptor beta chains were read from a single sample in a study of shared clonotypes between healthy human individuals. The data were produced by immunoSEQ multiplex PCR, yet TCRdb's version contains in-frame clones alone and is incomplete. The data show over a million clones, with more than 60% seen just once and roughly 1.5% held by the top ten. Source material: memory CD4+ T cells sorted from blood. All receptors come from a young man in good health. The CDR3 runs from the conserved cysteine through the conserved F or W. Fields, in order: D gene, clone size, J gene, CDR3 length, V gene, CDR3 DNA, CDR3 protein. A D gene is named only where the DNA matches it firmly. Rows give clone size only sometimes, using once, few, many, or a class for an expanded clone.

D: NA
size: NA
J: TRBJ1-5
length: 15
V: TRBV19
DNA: TGTGCCAGTACCCAACGGTGGCTTAGCAATCAGCCCCAGCATTTT
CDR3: CASTQRWLSNQPQHF

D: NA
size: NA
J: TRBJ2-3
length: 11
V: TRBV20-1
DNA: TGCAGTGCTAGTCGTGGTGATACGCAGTATTTT
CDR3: CSASRGDTQYF

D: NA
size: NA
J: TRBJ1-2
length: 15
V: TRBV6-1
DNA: TGTGCCAGCAGTGAAGCGCAGGCAGGTCCGTATGGCTACACCTTC
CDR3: CASSEAQAGPYGYTF

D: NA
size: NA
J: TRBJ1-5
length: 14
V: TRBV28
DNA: TGTGCCACCTTCGACACCTTTGGCAATCAGCCCCAGCATTTT
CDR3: CATFDTFGNQPQHF

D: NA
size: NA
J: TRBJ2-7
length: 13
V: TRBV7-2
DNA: TGTGCCAGCAGCTCTACGCAGCACTACGAGCAGTACTTC
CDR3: CASSSTQHYEQYF

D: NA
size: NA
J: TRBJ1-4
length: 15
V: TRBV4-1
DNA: TGCGCCAGCAGCCATTCAAATCAGAAAAATGAAAAACTGTTTTTT
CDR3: CASSHSNQKNEKLFF

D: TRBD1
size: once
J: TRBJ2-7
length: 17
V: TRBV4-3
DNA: TGCGCCAGCAGCCAAACCCTTGGGACAGGGGGACTATACGAGCAGTACTTC
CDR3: CASSQTLGTGGLYEQYF

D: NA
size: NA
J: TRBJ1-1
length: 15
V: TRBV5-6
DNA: TGTGCCAGCAGCGAGAGTTCGGCGGGGAACACTGAAGCTTTCTTT
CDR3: CASSESSAGNTEAFF

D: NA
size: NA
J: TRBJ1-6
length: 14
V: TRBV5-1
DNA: TGCGCCAGCAGCTCAGATAAGGGAAGTTCACCCCTCCACTTT
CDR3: CASSSDKGSSPLHF

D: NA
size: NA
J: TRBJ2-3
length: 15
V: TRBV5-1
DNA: TGCGCCAGCGCCAAATGGGGCGGGACAACAGATACGCAGTATTTT
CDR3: CASAKWGGTTDTQYF

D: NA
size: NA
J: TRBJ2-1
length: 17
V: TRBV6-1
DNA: TGTGCCAGCAGTGAAGCGGGCGGATCTATACTCTACAATGAGCAGTTCTTC
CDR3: CASSEAGGSILYNEQFF

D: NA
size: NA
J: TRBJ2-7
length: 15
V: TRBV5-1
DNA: TGCGCCAGCAGCTTGGCCGGTAATGGGTTGGACGAGCAGTACTTC
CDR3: CASSLAGNGLDEQYF

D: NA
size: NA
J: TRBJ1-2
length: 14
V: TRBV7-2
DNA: TGTGCCAGCAGCTTGTACAGGGCTCTCTATGGCTACACCTTC
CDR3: CASSLYRALYGYTF

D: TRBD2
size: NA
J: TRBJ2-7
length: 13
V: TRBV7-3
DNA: TGTGCCAGCAGCGACCTAGCGGGAGGCGAGCAGTACTTC
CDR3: CASSDLAGGEQYF